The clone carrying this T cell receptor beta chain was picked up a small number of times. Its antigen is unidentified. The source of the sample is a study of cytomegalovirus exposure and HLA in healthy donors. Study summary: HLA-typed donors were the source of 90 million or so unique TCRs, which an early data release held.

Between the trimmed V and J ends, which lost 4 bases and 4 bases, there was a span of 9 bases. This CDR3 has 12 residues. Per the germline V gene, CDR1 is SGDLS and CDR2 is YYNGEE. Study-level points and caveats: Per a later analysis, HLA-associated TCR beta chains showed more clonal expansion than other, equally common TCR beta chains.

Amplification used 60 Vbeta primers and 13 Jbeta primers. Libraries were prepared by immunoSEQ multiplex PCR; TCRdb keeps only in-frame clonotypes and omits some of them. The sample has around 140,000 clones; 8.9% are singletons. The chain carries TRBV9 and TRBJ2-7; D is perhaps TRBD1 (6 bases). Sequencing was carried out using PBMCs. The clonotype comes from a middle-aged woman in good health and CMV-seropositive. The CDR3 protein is CASSSTGYEQYF. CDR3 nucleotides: TGTGCCAGCAGCTCTACAGGGTACGAGCAGTACTTC.